This paragraph reports one T cell receptor beta chain. Its antigen is currently not known. No per-base quality is available; no much larger clone lies one base away. For this chain, trimming is 4 bases at the V end and 4 bases at the J end, and the number of junction bases without a gene match is 7. Including the terminal cysteine and phenylalanine, the CDR3 comprises 14 residues. Only the CDR3 DNA stays, 42 bases, in frame from base 1. CDR1 and CDR2 were assigned from the germline V gene as SGHDT and YYEEEE. The cohort was made up of approximately 700 healthy bone marrow donors. Cohort members were all nominally healthy when sampled, although unrecorded immune exposures were likely present. The donor was CMV seropositive and belonged to the group of more than 250 seropositive cohort members. A peripheral blood sample was provided by each donor, and peripheral blood mononuclear cells were used for TCR beta sequencing. Genomic DNA was extracted from the blood cell samples with the Qiagen DNeasy Blood Extraction Kit.

This specimen belongs to a study of cytomegalovirus exposure and HLA in healthy donors (dated 2017 in TCRdb). Study-wide context: An earlier analysis of about 530 of the donors reported 276 Gb of sequence data and 95 million to 140 million unique TCR beta sequences obtained from about 200 million T cells. Approximately 300 gigabases of sequencing data and tens of millions of unique TCR sequences were included in an early release covering several hundred HLA-typed donors. Of the roughly 390 genotyped donors, more than 75% were placed in the genetic ancestry cluster associated with self-reported Caucasian donors. The aim of the study was to test whether cataloging public T cell receptors could identify signatures of past pathogen exposure. The T cell repertoires of 666 subjects were profiled by immunosequencing and related to cytomegalovirus serostatus. In addition to the first cohort of 666 subjects, a separate validation cohort of approximately 110 different subjects was used. To predict cytomegalovirus infection status, the study brought together high-throughput TCR immunosequencing, statistical association of individual TCRs with disease status, and machine learning. To study patterns of TCR occurrence, a later analysis re-analyzed previously published TCR beta repertoires from around 700 donors and added high-resolution HLA genotyping. Rather than using new phenotypic data, the later analysis identified candidate immune exposures from TCR beta sequences and from how often those sequences occurred across donors. An earlier analysis of around 580 of the donors used high-throughput TCR beta sequencing to judge whether each TCR beta V gene segment behaved as functional or pseudogenic. Donor age, sex, ethnicity and CMV serostatus were collected together with the repertoire data. In a later genetic analysis, genome-wide SNP genotypes for about three fifths of the 666 donors were used, and that subset was treated as a discovery cohort. Every discovery cohort repertoire had been produced on one sequencing platform. HLA typing covered class I and class II loci at four-digit resolution. Typing coverage differed by locus: A, B, C, DRB1 and DQB1 were typed in roughly 620-630 donors, DQA1 in roughly 510, DPA1 in some 610, and DPB1 in 400 to 490. A few DR-DQ haplotypes were treated as single units for association and clustering because of strong linkage in the cohort. Among roughly 370 genotyped donors of the cohort, an average of roughly 240,000 unique TCR beta nucleotide sequences were sequenced per donor, approximately 20% of them non-productive. Study-level results and caveats: A later analysis found that TCR association rates varied across HLA loci, with DRB1 alleles showing the most associated TCRs and HLA-C alleles the fewest. An association between a missense DCLRE1C variant and V-gene and J-gene trimming of TCR beta chains was found in a later genetic analysis and replicated in an independent cohort. Cytomegalovirus status was reported to be diagnosed by the classifier with high specificity and sensitivity in both the original and validation cohorts. A further reported finding was that TCR beta sequences accurately predicted the HLA-A and HLA-B alleles for most subjects in the first cohort. In the study, 150 to 200 TCR beta chains were listed as associated with cytomegalovirus. Compared with the roughly 720-donor mean, donors in an Asian-associated ancestry cluster had fewer N-insertions in productive TCRs, according to a later genetic analysis. Because counts were too low, seventeen rarely observed V segments, including chromosome 9 orphons, were excluded from the earlier analysis of 587 of the donors. In an earlier analysis of 500 to 650 of the donors, most TCR beta V segments appeared in productive rearrangements about 87% or about 30% of the time, broadly matching IMGT annotations. Because the 87-base-pair reads could not distinguish some IMGT-functional V segments, including TRBV6-2 and TRBV6-3, those segments were excluded. The cohort was sequenced for TCR beta chains only, and without alpha or paired-chain data the features that could be detected were limited. A later analysis found that HLA-associated TCR beta chains were more clonally expanded and had lower generation probabilities than equally common non-associated chains. Linkage disequilibrium might explain the correlated functional status among segregating V segments, but an unknown experimental factor could not be ruled out. Specific HLA alleles were associated with 15,000 to 20,000 TCR beta sequences at a false discovery rate of 0.05 in a later analysis. According to the authors, the approach could potentially be generalized to other disease states and immunological phenotypes. The sequencing pipeline was judged likely to have produced a cluster of highly shared sequence variants as a technical artifact. HLA typing was unavailable for some donors at each locus, so association tests used only the typed subset. A later analysis found that most CMV-associated TCR beta chains appeared HLA-restricted, with HLA associations seemingly driven largely by CMV exposure. Strong co-occurrence of HLA alleles, especially DR and DQ, made assigning TCR associations to individual alleles difficult. Three of the identified cytomegalovirus-associated TCR beta chains were confirmed in vitro to be specific for cytomegalovirus antigens. Roughly uniform sequencing depth across donors was assumed in presence/absence analyses, although this assumption may not hold. Several of the top co-occurrence clusters appeared to be linked to parvovirus B19, influenza, CMV and Epstein-Barr virus, according to a later analysis. While some public TCRs were present in many individuals, most TCR sequences turned up only very rarely across donors. CMV serostatus was the only immune exposure information available for the cohort.

The library was obtained by the immunoSEQ multiplex PCR assay. The multiplex PCR relied on a mix of 60 forward primers for TCR Vbeta segments and 13 reverse primers for TCR Jbeta segments. A multiplex PCR assay on genomic DNA amplified the CDR3 region of rearranged TCR beta genes. The Illumina HiSeq System was used to sequence the amplified TCR beta libraries as 87-base-pair reads. From the authors' description of their analysis: In a later analysis, tens of millions of unique TCR beta chains were counted across the 500 to 850 repertoires, and roughly 10 million of these chains were shared by at least two donors. Raw reads were error-corrected and collapsed into unique sequences with a nearest-neighbor algorithm that merged closely related sequences to remove PCR and sequencing errors. CDR3 sequences were aligned to IMGT reference sequences to assign V, D and J gene segments. For a sequence to be retained, a match of at least six nucleotides to both a V gene segment and a J gene segment was required. A rearrangement was called productive if the CDR3 had no stop codons and remained in frame with V and J, and every other rearrangement was called non-productive. Following IMGT convention, CDR3 was defined as the stretch from the second conserved V-encoded cysteine up to the conserved J-encoded phenylalanine. The earlier analysis of 500 to 600 of the donors excluded sequences that lacked an unambiguous match to a single V gene segment. An earlier analysis of fewer than 750 of the donors called V segments functional above 56.7% productive rearrangements and segregating when the between-donor standard deviation exceeded 5%. To diagnose cytomegalovirus status from the catalog of TCR beta chain sequences, a statistical classification framework was built. In a later analysis, V and J genes were assigned by comparing TCR nucleotide sequences against IMGT/GENE-DB human TR gene sequences. The TCRdist pipeline was used in a later analysis to assign CDR3 sequences and most-parsimonious VDJ recombination scenarios. In a later analysis, each TCR beta chain was defined by its CDR3 amino acid sequence together with its V-gene family, and reads lacking a unique V-gene family were excluded. To address suspected cross-contamination and a sequencing artifact, a later analysis removed under 600 highly shared, low-generation-probability nucleotide sequences. In a later analysis, a clonal expansion index was calculated for each public chain from normalized within-repertoire ranks of inferred template counts. In a later analysis, generation probabilities were computed with a VDJ recombination model fitted to out-of-frame rearrangements, and the resulting probabilities were checked against IGoR. A later analysis scored TCR-TCR, TCR-HLA and TCR-CMV co-occurrence with hypergeometric tests, applying a repertoire-size bias correction to TCR pairs. False discovery rates were estimated in a later analysis by permuting HLA or CMV assignments 20 times. A later analysis grouped co-occurring TCRs with DBSCAN, adding TCRdist sequence similarity when clustering within HLA-allele-positive subsets. Repertoires with fewer than 30,000 or more than 120,000 public chains, plus five repertoires with anomalous nucleotide sharing, were excluded from co-occurrence clustering. This immuneACCESS table, as held by TCRdb, lists in-frame sequences with V and J called but not all clones. Of the missing ones, under half trace to an unresolved V gene in checked studies; the others have no known cause. That table gives V, J and clone size, and the DNA gave D and trimming. This sample has 100,000 to 150,000 clones in its table, and around three quarters of those were observed once. Approximately 6.3% of the sample rests with the top ten.

The sequencing input was PBMCs. The sequence links TRBV5-6 to TRBJ1-2; 7 junctional bases match TRBD1. This sequence originates from a man aged 18 to 29 in good health and CMV-seropositive. The sequenced DNA: TGTGCCAGCAGCCAGGGGACAGCCGTCTATGGCTACACCTTC. The translation is CASSQGTAVYGYTF.